This T cell receptor (beta chain) was observed in a study of shared clonotypes between healthy human individuals (dated by TCRdb to the early 2020s). About the study as a whole: A couple of women and a few men aged 18 to 49 years were included in the cohort. For each donor, CD4 naive and CD4 memory were each run on three plates, CD8 naive on two plates, and CD8 memory on one plate. To estimate repertoire size and how much clonotypes are shared between individuals, the study performed deep sequencing of blood TCR repertoires from about 5 healthy adults. Different laboratories and diverse techniques were used to prepare libraries and sequence TCR repertoires, to increase sequencing depth and limit assay-specific biases. Per donor, leukapheresis produced somewhere between about 0.85 and 8.9 billion PBMCs. Broader findings and caveats from the paper: Compared with non-shared clonotypes, clonotypes shared by all four sorted-subset donors had higher generation probabilities. Pairwise subsampling led to the expectation that sequencing depth would affect the degree of clonotype sharing among donors. The genetic and exposure-history diversity represented was limited by the small number of donors. Sharing across several donors was observed for about 4.8% of naive CD4, under 4% of naive CD8, about 2.3% of memory CD4, and about 0.39% of memory CD8 clonotypes. Estimated clonotype richness was generally larger for naive than for memory subsets. Incomplete sequencing was indicated by rarefaction of sorted-subset datasets, despite the large sequencing depth. Sampling was restricted to blood, and TCR repertoires in tissues likely differ from the TCR repertoires found in blood.

V is reduced by 8 bases and J by 3 bases, leaving a spacing of 14 bases between them. The CDR3 runs 13 amino acids, cysteine and phenylalanine included. Only CDR3 DNA is held: 39 bases, read in frame from base 1. Via the germline V gene, CDR1 is SGHAT and CDR2 FQNNGV. Comment on this clone: No cognate antigen has been identified for it. Within one base of it there is no much larger clone, and no base qualities were kept.

Donors were healthy HIV-negative adults with no recently reported acute infections or vaccinations. Only Caucasian adults living in Nashville, Tennessee, USA were represented among the donors. CD4+ T cells were enriched by magnetic negative selection, after which naive cells were positively selected on CD45RA and the negative fraction was taken as the memory subset. After blood collection by leukapheresis, PBMCs were isolated using Ficoll-Histopaque density gradient centrifugation and then cryopreserved in the vapor phase of liquid nitrogen. Purity and quantity of every magnetically sorted T cell population were checked by analytical flow cytometry. Each sorted fraction had its genomic DNA isolated and then quantified by UV absorbance on a Nanodrop 2000c. Using the deep immunoSEQ assay, multiplex PCR amplified TCR CDR3 regions from genomic DNA. Genomic DNA extracted from each cell subset was distributed evenly over all wells of several immunoSEQ 96-well plates, and each plate served as one replicate. For sorted subsets, approximately 190 ng genomic DNA, equal to 25,000 to 35,000 T cell genomes, was loaded into each replicate PCR. Purified libraries were quantified with a Qubit 3.0 fluorometer, sized on a Bioanalyzer 2100, and re-quantified with the KAPA Library Quantification kit. A separate single-read 150-cycle Illumina NextSeq 550 flow cell was used to sequence each immunoSEQ 96-well plate. In the source study's methods: Because the immunoSEQ output held only junctional sequences and lacked quality scores, the filtering could not match the filtering applied to full-length reads. Sequences were annotated with PyIR, a Python wrapper for IgBLAST v1.9, using IMGT germline references to assign V/J genes and CDR3. Reads were removed for weak V/J assignments (E-value above 1e-6), missing CDR3, stop codons, out-of-frame junctions, or ambiguous translated residues. V3J clonotypes were defined as sequences sharing an identical inferred V gene, J gene, and CDR3 amino acid sequence. The percentage overlap between two repertoires was calculated by dividing the number of shared unique clonotypes by the size of the smaller repertoire. Three approaches were used to assess repertoire richness: RTK rarefaction, the Chao1 estimator, and Recon v2.1 estimates of unobserved clonotypes. Generation probabilities for all TCRbeta clonotypes obtained by the gDNA method from four donors were computed using OLGA. Drawn from immuneACCESS, this table holds only the in-frame rearrangements with V and J called that TCRdb kept. Clones are partly lost; checked studies trace under half to an unresolved V gene and leave the rest unexplained. That table supplies the V and J calls and clone size; D and trimming were determined from the DNA. For this sample the table gives fewer than 850,000 clones, of which 55% to 75% were detected only once. The top ten hold about 2% of the sample.

The sequencing sample was made of memory CD4+ T cells sorted from blood. The sample's cell subset or site label is to be understood as: CD45RA-negative fraction. The rearranged segments are TRBV11-2 and TRBJ2-7; TRBD1 is possibly the D segment (5 matching bases). The sequence was obtained from a woman in her twenties or thirties in good health. This receptor carries the CDR3 CASDRQGVYEQYF. The sequenced DNA: TGTGCCAGCGACCGGCAGGGTGTCTACGAGCAGTACTTC.